This T cell receptor beta chain was captured in a study of Ad26.COV2.S vaccination and SARS-CoV-2 variants. The CDR3 spans 14 residues. Between the trimmed V and J ends, which lost 6 bases and 0 bases, there was a span of 9 bases. CDR1 is SNHLY, CDR2 FYNNEI, per germline. Noted treatment: about 20 received Ad26.COV2.S at low or high dose, single or two shots; roughly five received placebo; per-sample allocation not given. The samples were gathered on day 63 after the first injection of vaccine or placebo. Profiled with immunoSEQ multiplex PCR; TCRdb holds only in-frame clones, not every one. The table has about 350,000 clones, around 89% seen once.

Sequences were derived from peripheral blood, sampled in a trial of Ad26.COV2.S vaccine versus placebo. The chain combines TRBV2 with TRBJ2-1; D unclear. This sequence was found in a person aged 18-60 years who received the Ad26.COV2.S COVID-19 vaccine or a placebo. CDR3 nucleotides: TGTGCCAGCAGCCCCCTGGTCTCCTACAATGAGCAGTTCTTC. Translated: CASSPLVSYNEQFF.